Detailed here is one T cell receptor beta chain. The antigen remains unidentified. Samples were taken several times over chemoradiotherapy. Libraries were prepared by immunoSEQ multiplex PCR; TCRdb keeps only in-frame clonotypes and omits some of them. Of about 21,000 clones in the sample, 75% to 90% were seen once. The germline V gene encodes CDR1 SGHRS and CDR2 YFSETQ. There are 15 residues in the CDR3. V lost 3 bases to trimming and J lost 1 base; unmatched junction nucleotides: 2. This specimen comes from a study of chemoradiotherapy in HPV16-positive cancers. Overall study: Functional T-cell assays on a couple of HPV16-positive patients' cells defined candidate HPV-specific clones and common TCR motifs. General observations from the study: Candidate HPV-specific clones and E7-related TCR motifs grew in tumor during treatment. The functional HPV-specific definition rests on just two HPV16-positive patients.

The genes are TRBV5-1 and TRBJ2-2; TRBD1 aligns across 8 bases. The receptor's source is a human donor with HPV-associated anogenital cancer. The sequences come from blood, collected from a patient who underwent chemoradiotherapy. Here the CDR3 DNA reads TGCGCCAGCAGCTCCGGACAGGGGAACACCGGGGAGCTGTTTTTT. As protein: CASSSGQGNTGELFF.